The source of this T cell receptor beta chain is a study of blood T cell repertoires in COVID-19. Study in general: Nucleic acid was either cDNA or gDNA, and it came from T cells, B-cell-depleted T cells, or PBMCs.

Assay used: immunoSEQ multiplex PCR; TCRdb lists only in-frame clones, some missing. In the table there are 50,000 or so clones, about 92% of which are singletons. Germline assignment: CDR1 ENHRY and CDR2 SYGVKD. V was pared by 10 bases and J by 3 bases, with 8 bases of the junction left unmatched. This CDR3 is 13 amino acids long. Material for sequencing was peripheral blood. The origin of this receptor is a human donor in a cohort sampled during active COVID-19. The chain employs TRBV10-3 and TRBJ1-2; 7 nucleotides match TRBD1. CDR3 in DNA: TGTGCCACTCGTGTGACAGGGTACTATGGCTACACCTTC. Translated: CATRVTGYYGYTF.